This T cell receptor (beta chain) was found in a study of CD8+ T cells in alopecia areata. Overall study: The study gave treated patients oral tofacitinib at 5 to 10 mg twice daily. Tofacitinib was given for 6 to 18 months, then stopped for 6 months.

Researchers took lesional scalp punch biopsies and peripheral blood from people who were alopecia areata patients. With 4 bases removed from V and 2 bases from J, the gap between germline ends came to 6 bases. CDR1 is MGHDK and CDR2 is SYGVNS in the germline V gene. This CDR3 has 12 residues. Extraction and reverse transcription of RNA yielded cDNA as the sequencing template. The protocol was immunoSEQ multiplex PCR, while the TCRdb copy is restricted to in-frame clones and leaves out a portion. The sample has roughly 250,000 clones; 65% to 70% are singletons. Concerning this clone itself: The target antigen is unknown.

Overall study results and limits: With patients, TCR sharing proved less clear than in mice, a difference possibly related to HLA.

This receptor was identified in a human donor with alopecia areata. The chain couples TRBV25-1 to TRBJ2-7; a weak D match, TRBD1 (6 bases). The starting material was CD4+ T cells sorted from blood, obtained at week 0. CDR3 amino acids: CASSGTAYEQYF. Written as DNA, the CDR3 is TGTGCCAGCAGTGGGACAGCCTACGAGCAGTACTTC.